A single sample is the source of the 10 T cell receptor beta chains below, sequenced in a study of T cells after yellow fever vaccination. TCRdb called the 5' RACE reads again in MiXCR, with one record for every CDR3 protein. The table shows approximately 250,000 distinct CDR3 sequences, with more than 3.5% occurring only once. The source was PBMCs, collected 15 days after the yellow fever booster vaccination. The receptors derive from a man between 18 and 29 years old who received the YFV17D yellow fever vaccine.

This clonotype was recorded many times. The chain couples TRBV7-9 to TRBJ1-5; D not resolved. The CDR3 contains 13 residues. Trimming took off 4 bases at V and 4 bases at J, with 8 bases between the two ends. From germline, CDR1 is SEHNR and CDR2 FQNEAQ (reference sequence). The CDR3 here is CASSSASNQPQHF. In DNA, the CDR3 is TGTGCCAGCAGCTCGGCCTCTAATCAGCCCCAGCATTTT.

This clonotype was observed a handful of times. The chain carries TRBV20-1 and TRBJ2-3, with D hard to call. The CDR3 length is 12 residues. CDR1 and CDR2 (germline): DFQATT, SNEGSKA (reference sequence). The CDR3: CRGTAGTDTQYF. The CDR3 region has the DNA TGCAGGGGAACTGCGGGCACAGATACGCAGTATTTT.

This clonotype was recorded many times. The V and J genes are TRBV5-4 and TRBJ1-2; 8 nucleotides match TRBD1. The trim removed 5 bases at V and 5 bases at J, leaving 5 bases unmatched. Germline V CDR1 and CDR2: SGHNT, YYREEE (reference sequence). The CDR3 covers 13 residues. The CDR3: CASRGQEIYGYTF. DNA for the CDR3: TGTGCCAGCAGGGGACAGGAAATATATGGCTACACCTTC. Complete variable domain (other parts from reference TRBV5-4 and TRBJ1-2): ETGVTQSPTHLIKTRGQQVTLRCSSQSGHNTVSWYQQALGQGPQFIFQYYREEENGRGNFPPRFSGLQFPNYSSELNVNALELDDSALYLCASRGQEIYGYTFGSGTRLTVV.

This clonotype occurred many times. The chain carries TRBV6-6 and TRBJ2-2; 11 bases line up with TRBD1. J was trimmed by 4 bases and V by 6 bases; bases with no gene match: 1. The CDR3 loop spans 14 amino acids. Germline V gene data show CDR1 as MNHNY and CDR2 as SVGAGI (reference sequence). CDR3 DNA sequence: TGTGCCAGCAGAGGGACAGGGGGCACCGGGGAGCTGTTTTTT. It codes for CASRGTGGTGELFF.

The genes are TRBV7-9 and TRBJ2-5; 10 positions agree with TRBD2. The CDR3 has 15 residues. CDR1 and CDR2 from the germline V gene are SEHNR and FQNEAQ (reference sequence). V dropped 1 base and J dropped 10; count of bases not matched to a gene: 9. In DNA form, the CDR3 reads TGTGCCAGCAGCTTAGGGTCGGCTAGCGGGGGTAACCAGTACTTC. Translating gives CASSLGSASGGNQYF.

For this clonotype: A much more abundant neighbour one base away suggests this may be a read error. This CDR3 reads CANSLAQGGGNEQFF. The CDR3, as DNA: TGTGCCAACAGCTTAGCACAGGGTGGGGGCAATGAGCAGTTCTTC. V gene TRBV7-2 combines with J gene TRBJ2-1, with D possibly matching TRBD1 (6 bases). The V gene's germline CDR1 is SGHTA and CDR2 FQGNSA. The CDR3 runs to 15 residues.

This clonotype has a count of ten or more. The chain joins TRBV5-1 to TRBJ2-2; possibly TRBD1 for D (5 bases). Trimming took 4 bases from V and 1 from J, leaving 11 bases between them. This CDR3 spans 15 amino acids. CDR1 and CDR2 (germline): SGHRS, YFSETQ. The CDR3 spells CASSRATGNTGELFF. DNA of the CDR3: TGCGCCAGCAGCCGAGCTACAGGGAACACCGGGGAGCTGTTTTTT.

This clonotype was recorded many times. The rearrangement uses TRBV12-3 or TRBV12-4 and TRBJ1-3; D is uncertain. V was pared by 5 bases and J by 4 bases, with 18 bases between. The CDR3 loop spans 16 amino acids. The CDR3 region has the DNA TGTGCCAGCAGTCCCGTCCGGGGAGTTACGGGAAACACCATATATTTT. Protein sequence: CASSPVRGVTGNTIYF.

This clonotype was counted many times. The CDR3 here is CASSLGLALRADTQYF. CDR3 nucleotides: TGTGCCAGCAGCTTAGGTCTAGCACTTAGGGCAGATACGCAGTATTTT. The chain combines TRBV7-8 with TRBJ2-3; weak D call: TRBD2 (5 bases). The V and J ends lost 1 base and 4 bases respectively, with 15 bases between them. CDR3 length: 16 residues. Germline V CDR1 and CDR2: SGHVS, FQNEAQ.

This clonotype was picked up many times. The chain couples TRBV18 to TRBJ2-1, with D maybe TRBD2 (5 bases). Deletions cut 8 bases from V and 0 bases from J, with 14 bases between. Germline V gene data show CDR1 as KGHSH and CDR2 as LQKENI. CDR3 length equals 15 residues. CDR3 in amino acids: CASGLRDLSYNEQFF. Written as DNA, the CDR3 is TGTGCCAGCGGACTTCGCGATCTCTCCTACAATGAGCAGTTCTTC.